This is a list of T cell receptor beta chains from one sample in a study of cytomegalovirus exposure and HLA in healthy donors. Sequenced by immunoSEQ multiplex PCR; TCRdb stores in-frame clones only, minus some. The sample contains roughly 150,000 clones, roughly 91% of which appear only once. Sequenced input: PBMCs. The origin of the receptors is a woman aged 18-29 years in good health and CMV-seropositive. The CDR3 runs from the conserved cysteine through the conserved F or W. Fields, in order: clone size, V gene, D gene, J gene, CDR3 DNA, CDR3 protein. A D gene is named only where the DNA matches it firmly. A clone size is listed for some rows: how often the clone was seen (once, few, many), or a class if it is expanded.

NA	TRBV28	NA	TRBJ1-3	TGTGCCAGCAGTTTATCTCCTCTCTCTGGAAACACCATATATTTT	CASSLSPLSGNTIYF
NA	TRBV11-3	TRBD1	TRBJ2-7	TGTGCCAGCAGCGGGACAGGAGGACACGAGCAGTACTTC	CASSGTGGHEQYF
NA	TRBV6-1	TRBD2	TRBJ2-7	TGTGCCAGCAGTGAAGGGGCGGGAGGGGCCTACGAGCAGTACTTC	CASSEGAGGAYEQYF
NA	TRBV7-9	TRBD1	TRBJ2-7	TGTGCCAGCAGCTTAGGACCACAGGGGAAGTACGAGCAGTACTTC	CASSLGPQGKYEQYF
NA	TRBV7-9	NA	TRBJ1-1	TGTGCCAGCAGCGGCGGGAACACTGAAGCTTTCTTT	CASSGGNTEAFF
NA	TRBV5-4	TRBD2	TRBJ2-2	TGTGCCAGCAGCTTGACTAGCGGGACCCTCCCCGGGGAGCTGTTTTTT	CASSLTSGTLPGELFF
NA	TRBV28	TRBD2	TRBJ2-1	TGTGCCAGCAGTACCCGGGCTAGCGGGAGGTTTGAGCAGTTCTTC	CASSTRASGRFEQFF
NA	TRBV25-1	TRBD2	TRBJ2-1	TGTGCCAGCAGTGCCGGACTAGCGGGAGGGCCGGGGAATGAGCAGTTCTTC	CASSAGLAGGPGNEQFF
NA	TRBV19	NA	TRBJ2-7	TGTGCCAGTAGCCCCTCTCCCTACGAGCAGTACTTC	CASSPSPYEQYF
NA	TRBV7-2	TRBD1	TRBJ1-2	TGTGCCAGCAGCGACAGGGGGTTTGGCTACACCTTC	CASSDRGFGYTF
few	TRBV28	NA	TRBJ1-2	TGTGCCAGCAGGCTACAGGGATTGGATCACTATGGCTACACCTTC	CASRLQGLDHYGYTF
NA	TRBV30	TRBD2	TRBJ2-7	TGTGCCTGGAGTGTCAGGCTAGCGGGTAATTCCGAGCAGTACTTC	CAWSVRLAGNSEQYF
NA	TRBV11-3	NA	TRBJ2-3	TGTGCCAGCAGCTTAGATCGAGGCTTCTTAGCAGATACGCAGTATTTT	CASSLDRGFLADTQYF
NA	TRBV6-1	NA	TRBJ2-7	TGTGCCAGCGAACCCACGACAAGGGGGTACGAGCAGTACTTC	CASEPTTRGYEQYF
NA	TRBV6-5	NA	TRBJ2-1	TGTGCCAGCAGTTACTCCTCTAGCTCCTACAATGAGCAGTTCTTC	CASSYSSSSYNEQFF
NA	TRBV7-6	NA	TRBJ1-2	TGTGCCAGCAGCAATGGACACGTAAATGGCTACACCTTC	CASSNGHVNGYTF
NA	TRBV30	NA	TRBJ1-4	TGTGCCTGGAGTGTAGGAGGAATTAATGAAAAACTGTTTTTT	CAWSVGGINEKLFF
once	TRBV5-1	NA	TRBJ2-2	TGCGCCAGCAGCTTGGAGGCCCTAGGGAACACCGGGGAGCTGTTTTTT	CASSLEALGNTGELFF
NA	TRBV2	NA	TRBJ1-2	TGTGCCAGCAGTGAGGGGCAGGGCTGGGGCTACACCTTC	CASSEGQGWGYTF
few	TRBV28	TRBD1	TRBJ1-1	TGTGCCAGCAGTACATTTTTGGACAGGGAACTTTTCACTGAAGCTTTCTTT	CASSTFLDRELFTEAFF
NA	TRBV4-1	TRBD1	TRBJ2-3	TGCGCCAGCCGAGGGACAGGGGGAAGACATGGAGATACGCAGTATTTT	CASRGTGGRHGDTQYF
many	TRBV15	NA	TRBJ1-1	TGTGCCACCAGCAGAGATGCGCAGGCAACCACTGAAGCTTTCTTT	CATSRDAQATTEAFF
once	TRBV19	TRBD2	TRBJ2-7	TGTGCCAGTAGTACAGGGACTAGCGGGACCCACGAGCAGTACTTC	CASSTGTSGTHEQYF
NA	TRBV2	TRBD1	TRBJ1-1	TGTGCCAGCAGTGTCAGGACAGGGGAGATCACTGAAGCTTTCTTT	CASSVRTGEITEAFF
few	TRBV7-8	NA	TRBJ2-7	TGTGCCAGCAGCTTTCAGGGAGAGCAGTACTTC	CASSFQGEQYF
NA	TRBV5-1	NA	TRBJ2-7	TGCGCCAGCAGCGTCGGACTTATGAGGAGCTCCTACGAGCAGTACTTC	CASSVGLMRSSYEQYF
NA	TRBV7-8	NA	TRBJ1-1	TGTGCCAGCAGCTTAGTGAGAGGTGAAGCTTTCTTT	CASSLVRGEAFF
NA	TRBV9	TRBD1	TRBJ1-1	TGTGCCAGCAGCCCCAGACAGGGAAGGACTGAAGCTTTCTTT	CASSPRQGRTEAFF
NA	TRBV25-1	TRBD1	TRBJ2-7	TGTGCCAGCAGTCTACAGGGGGGCTACGAGCAGTACTTC	CASSLQGGYEQYF